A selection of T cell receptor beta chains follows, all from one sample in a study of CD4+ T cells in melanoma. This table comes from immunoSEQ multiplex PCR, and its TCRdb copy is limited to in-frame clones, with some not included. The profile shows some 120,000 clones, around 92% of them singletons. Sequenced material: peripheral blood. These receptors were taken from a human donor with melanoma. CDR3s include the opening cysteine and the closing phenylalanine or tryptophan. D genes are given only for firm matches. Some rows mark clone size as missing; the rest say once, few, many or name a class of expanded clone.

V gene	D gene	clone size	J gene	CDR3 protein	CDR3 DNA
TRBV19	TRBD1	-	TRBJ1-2	CASSIPTGAAAPYTF	TGTGCCAGTAGTATCCCGACAGGGGCTGCTGCACCCTACACCTTC
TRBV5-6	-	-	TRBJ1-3	CASSLGTSGVPIYF	TGTGCCAGCAGCTTGGGGACTTCGGGGGTCCCCATATATTTT
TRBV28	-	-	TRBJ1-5	CASSPGGPGNQPQHF	TGTGCCAGCAGCCCGGGTGGGCCGGGCAATCAGCCCCAGCATTTT
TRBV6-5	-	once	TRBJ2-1	CASSRRVRSYNEQFF	TGTGCCAGCAGTCGGAGGGTACGCTCCTACAATGAGCAGTTCTTC
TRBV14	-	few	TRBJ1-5	CASSQGGNQPQHF	TGTGCCAGCAGCCAAGGAGGGAATCAGCCCCAGCATTTT
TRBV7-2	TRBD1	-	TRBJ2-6	CASEKRGQGGSGANVLTF	TGTGCCAGCGAGAAGCGGGGACAGGGAGGCTCTGGGGCCAACGTCCTGACTTTC
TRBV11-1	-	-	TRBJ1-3	CASSVGTPGNTIYF	TGTGCCAGCAGCGTTGGGACGCCGGGAAACACCATATATTTT
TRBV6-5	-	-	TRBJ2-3	CASRQSTDTQYF	TGTGCCAGCAGACAGAGCACAGATACGCAGTATTTT
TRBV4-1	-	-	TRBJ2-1	CASSQGSVRGGGNEQFF	TGCGCCAGCAGCCAAGGGTCTGTGCGGGGCGGAGGCAATGAGCAGTTCTTC
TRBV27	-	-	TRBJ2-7	CASKGWQPGDRMYF	TGTGCCAGCAAGGGATGGCAGCCGGGAGATCGGATGTACTTC